This section outlines one T cell receptor (beta chain) sequence together with its context. Profiling relied on immunoSEQ multiplex PCR, and the TCRdb table lists in-frame clones only, not all of them. The repertoire has around 140,000 clones, about 91% of them found once; the top ten carry about 1.5%. V lost 2 bases and J lost 4, with 11 bases in between. This CDR3 spans 14 amino acids. CDR1 MDHEN and CDR2 SYDVKM come from the germline V gene. The data are from a study of T cell responses to AZD1222 COVID-19 vaccine. This specimen was peripheral blood, taken on day 0 of AZD1222 vaccination. This TCR was sampled from an adult in good health. V gene TRBV28 combines with J gene TRBJ1-2; the D gene is possibly TRBD1 (5 bases). As DNA, the CDR3 is TGTGCCAGCAGTTTAGGGGGTACGGGCTATGGCTACACCTTC. It yields the protein CASSLGGTGYGYTF.